The rows below give T cell receptor beta chains drawn from one sample of a study of T cells in Graves' hyperthyroidism and ophthalmopathy. MiXCR, applied by TCRdb to the multiplex PCR reads, yields one record per CDR3 protein. Of 600,000 or so distinct CDR3 sequences listed, around 15% are singletons. The sample comprised blood. These receptors were collected from a woman aged 25 to 39 with Graves' hyperthyroidism. The CDR3 runs from the conserved cysteine through the conserved F or W. D genes are given only for firm matches. Part of the rows lack a size; the others show once, few, many or a class for expanded clones.

CASSFPQAINTEAFF	TGTGCCAGCAGTTTCCCTCAAGCCATTAACACTGAAGCTTTCTTT	-	TRBJ1-1	many	TRBV28
CASSLGTTLEGFF	TGTGCCAGCAGCTTGGGGACAACATTAGAAGGTTTCTTT	-	TRBJ1-1	-	TRBV5-6
CASSSRGLSSYNEQFF	TGTGCCAGCAGCTCTAGAGGGTTGAGCTCCTACAATGAGCAGTTCTTC	-	TRBJ2-1	many	TRBV7-9
CASSAGTSGSSDEQFF	TGTGCCAGCAGTGCCGGGACTAGCGGGAGTAGCGATGAGCAGTTCTTC	TRBD2	TRBJ2-1	many	TRBV9
CASSLGHYPAEREGPGRAQYF	TGTGCCAGCAGCTTAGGTCACTACCCAGCTGAGCGGGAGGGCCCTGGAAGGGCCCAGTACTTC	TRBD2	TRBJ2-5	-	TRBV13
CASRRTSGSFDGELFF	TGTGCCAGCAGGCGGACTAGCGGGAGTTTTGACGGGGAGCTGTTTTTT	TRBD2	TRBJ2-2	-	TRBV2
CSAEVPGTSGLTDTQYF	TGCAGTGCCGAGGTTCCAGGGACTAGCGGGCTCACAGATACGCAGTATTTT	TRBD2	TRBJ2-3	many	TRBV20-1
CSVGENIQYF	TGCAGCGTTGGGGAGAACATTCAGTACTTC	-	TRBJ2-4	many	TRBV29-1
CASSPLGTGVRSQPQHF	TGTGCCAGTAGTCCACTAGGGACAGGGGTAAGGAGTCAGCCCCAGCATTTT	TRBD1	TRBJ1-5	-	TRBV19
CASSPYWADYTF	TGTGCCAGCAGTCCCTATTGGGCGGACTACACCTTC	-	TRBJ1-2	many	TRBV28
CATRQGFSNQPQHF	TGTGCCACCCGACAGGGATTCAGCAATCAGCCCCAGCATTTT	TRBD1	TRBJ1-5	few	TRBV19
CASSQRVSIKANEKLFF	TGTGCCAGCAGCCAACGGGTCTCGATCAAGGCTAATGAAAAACTGTTTTTT	-	TRBJ1-4	few	TRBV14
CASSGEGGSGNYNEQFF	TGTGCCAGCAGCGGAGAGGGGGGGAGCGGCAACTACAATGAGCAGTTCTTC	-	TRBJ2-1	few	TRBV9
CASYPGQGGDEQYF	TGTGCCAGCTACCCGGGACAGGGAGGGGACGAGCAGTACTTC	TRBD1	TRBJ2-7	many	TRBV6-1
CASSLGPKETQYF	TGTGCCAGCTCACTGGGACCGAAAGAGACCCAGTACTTC	-	TRBJ2-5	many	TRBV18
CASSILGGDTGELFF	TGTGCCAGTAGTATATTGGGGGGGGACACCGGGGAGCTGTTTTTT	TRBD2	TRBJ2-2	-	TRBV19
CASSAQTANEKLFF	TGTGCCAGCAGCGCTCAGACAGCTAATGAAAAACTGTTTTTT	-	TRBJ1-4	-	TRBV5-4
CASSYKGYRDAEAFF	TGTGCCAGCAGTTACAAGGGATACAGGGATGCTGAAGCTTTCTTT	-	TRBJ1-1	-	TRBV6-2/TRBV6-3
CASSQGPGRSSYEQYF	TGCGCCAGCAGCCAAGGCCCGGGGAGGAGCTCCTACGAGCAGTACTTC	-	TRBJ2-7	-	TRBV4-1
CSATNPSFRDSARGTQYF	TGCAGTGCAACTAACCCTTCCTTCCGGGACAGTGCGCGTGGGACCCAGTACTTC	TRBD1	TRBJ2-5	many	TRBV20-1